This entry lists 2 T cell receptor beta chains sequenced from one sample in a study of blood T cells in healthy people across ages. For the second PCR, which ran for roughly 6 to 12 cycles, a sample-barcoded 5' primer and a J-beta primer mix were used. Each CDR3 protein is one row after TCRdb ran MiXCR on the 5' RACE reads. The sample holds around 800,000 distinct CDR3 sequences; under 55% are singletons and the top ten take about 19%. Sequenced material: blood. Receptors were obtained from a man aged 55 to 70 in good health.

The chain couples TRBV20-1 to TRBJ2-7; TRBD2 aligns across 7 bases. Trimming took 2 bases from V and 3 from J; bases not matched to a gene: 7. Germline V gives CDR1 DFQATT, CDR2 SNEGSKA (reference sequence). The CDR3 extends over 14 amino acids. CDR3 sequence: CSARRAGEFYEQYF. Written as DNA, the CDR3 is TGCAGTGCTAGAAGGGCGGGGGAGTTCTACGAGCAGTACTTC.

This clonotype was counted ten times or more. The chain links TRBV7-2 to TRBJ2-1, with 7 bases matching TRBD2. Germline CDR1 and CDR2: SGHTA and FQGNSA. The CDR3 runs to 13 residues. After removal of 7 bases from V and 7 bases from J, the junction contained 7 bases not matched to a gene. The CDR3 DNA reads as TGTGCCAGCACCAGACTAGCCGGGAATGAGCAGTTCTTC. Translating it yields CASTRLAGNEQFF.